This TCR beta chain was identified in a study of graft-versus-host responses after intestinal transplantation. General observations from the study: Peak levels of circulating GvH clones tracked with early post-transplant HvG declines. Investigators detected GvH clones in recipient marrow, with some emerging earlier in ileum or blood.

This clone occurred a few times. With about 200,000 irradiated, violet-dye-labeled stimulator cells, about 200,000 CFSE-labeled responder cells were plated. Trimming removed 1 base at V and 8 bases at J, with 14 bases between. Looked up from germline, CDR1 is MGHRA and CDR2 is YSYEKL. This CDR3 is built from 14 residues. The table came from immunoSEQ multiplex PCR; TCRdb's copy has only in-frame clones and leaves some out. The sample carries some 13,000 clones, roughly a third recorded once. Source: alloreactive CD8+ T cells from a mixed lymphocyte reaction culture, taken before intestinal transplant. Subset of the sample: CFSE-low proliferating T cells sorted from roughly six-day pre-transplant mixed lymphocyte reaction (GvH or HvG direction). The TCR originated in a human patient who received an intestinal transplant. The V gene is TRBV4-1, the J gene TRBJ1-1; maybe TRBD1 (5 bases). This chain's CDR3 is CASSQVGTVTEAFF. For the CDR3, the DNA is TGCGCCAGCAGCCAAGTAGGGACCGTGACCGAAGCTTTCTTT.